A selection of T cell receptor beta chains follows, all from one sample in a study of blood T cell repertoires in COVID-19. Repertoires were generated with immunoSEQ multiplex PCR, while TCRdb's copy carries only in-frame clones and drops some. The repertoire includes 100,000 or so clones, approximately 84% of them detected once, and 2% to 2.5% sits in the top ten. Sequenced material: peripheral blood. The source is a human donor in a cohort sampled during active COVID-19. CDR3s include the opening cysteine and the closing phenylalanine or tryptophan. Each record gives: V gene, clone size, D gene, J gene, CDR3 protein, CDR3 DNA. A D gene is named only where the DNA matches it firmly. For some rows the clone size is stated as once, few or many, or as a class when expanded; others skip it.

TRBV6-6,.,.,TRBJ1-1,CASSYEIGNTEAFF,TGTGCCAGCAGTTACGAGATCGGGAACACTGAAGCTTTCTTT
TRBV30,.,.,TRBJ1-1,CAWSVHEGRNTEAFF,TGTGCCTGGAGTGTACACGAGGGAAGGAACACTGAAGCTTTCTTT
TRBV6-5,.,.,TRBJ1-1,CASSYGQRNTEAFF,TGTGCCAGCAGTTACGGGCAGAGGAACACTGAAGCTTTCTTT
TRBV2,.,.,TRBJ2-3,CASKGEGVSTDTQYF,TGTGCCAGCAAAGGTGAGGGAGTCAGCACAGATACGCAGTATTTT
TRBV9,.,.,TRBJ1-1,CASSVGRNTEAFF,TGTGCCAGCAGCGTAGGGAGGAACACTGAAGCTTTCTTT
TRBV5-1,few,TRBD2,TRBJ2-1,CASSIGTSGNEQFF,TGCGCCAGCAGCATCGGGACTAGCGGCAATGAGCAGTTCTTC
TRBV5-1,.,TRBD1,TRBJ1-5,CASSLDGQGASQPQHF,TGCGCCAGCAGCTTGGATGGACAGGGGGCGTCGCAGCCCCAGCATTTT
TRBV7-8,.,.,TRBJ1-4,CASSPGEGRGEKLFF,TGTGCCAGCAGCCCCGGGGAAGGGAGGGGGGAAAAACTGTTTTTT
TRBV5-1,once,.,TRBJ2-1,CASSSLLFDEQFF,TGCGCCAGCAGCTCCCTCCTATTTGATGAGCAGTTCTTC
TRBV6-6,.,TRBD1,TRBJ1-5,CASISGTAGGHQPQHF,TGTGCCAGCATCTCGGGGACAGCCGGAGGGCATCAGCCCCAGCATTTT
TRBV10-3,.,.,TRBJ1-1,CAISDASGDNAEAFF,TGTGCCATCAGTGACGCGTCGGGGGATAACGCTGAAGCTTTCTTT
TRBV19,few,TRBD1,TRBJ2-7,CASSFEDRTDEQYF,TGTGCCAGTAGTTTCGAGGACAGGACCGACGAGCAGTACTTC
TRBV27,.,.,TRBJ1-1,CASSFRRVTEAFF,TGTGCCAGCAGTTTCCGCAGGGTGACTGAAGCTTTCTTT
TRBV10-1,.,.,TRBJ1-1,CASSEFGGPGAEAFF,TGCGCCAGCAGTGAGTTCGGGGGGCCGGGCGCTGAAGCTTTCTTT
TRBV5-1,.,TRBD1,TRBJ2-2,CASSLDPGGLTGELFF,TGCGCCAGCAGTCTTGACCCAGGGGGTCTTACCGGGGAGCTGTTTTTT
TRBV16,.,.,TRBJ2-5,CASSPGHLYETQYF,TGTGCCAGCAGCCCCGGACACCTTTACGAGACCCAGTACTTC
TRBV5-1,.,.,TRBJ2-3,CASSGQGTDTQYF,TGCGCCAGCAGCGGGCAGGGCACAGATACGCAGTATTTT
TRBV3-1/TRBV3-2,.,TRBD1,TRBJ1-6,CASSQQGASYNSPLHF,TGTGCCAGCAGCCAACAGGGGGCATCCTATAATTCACCCCTCCACTTT
TRBV3-1/TRBV3-2,.,TRBD2,TRBJ2-5,CASSQDLPGGWETQYF,TGTGCCAGCAGCCAAGACTTGCCGGGAGGGTGGGAGACCCAGTACTTC
TRBV12-3/TRBV12-4,.,.,TRBJ2-3,CASSRTGSGTQYF,TGTGCCAGCAGTAGAACAGGGTCTGGTACGCAGTATTTT
TRBV6-6,.,TRBD2,TRBJ2-3,CASSLAGSRPGGQYF,TGTGCCAGCAGTTTAGCGGGGTCCCGCCCGGGCGGGCAGTATTTT
TRBV7-2,.,TRBD2,TRBJ2-1,CASSPEASGGGQFF,TGTGCCAGCAGCCCGGAAGCCAGCGGGGGTGGGCAGTTCTTC
TRBV15,.,.,TRBJ2-1,CATSGTNQEGRGNEQFF,TGTGCCACCAGCGGAACCAACCAGGAGGGCCGAGGCAATGAGCAGTTCTTC
TRBV29-1,once,.,TRBJ1-4,CSVEAGDEKLFF,TGCAGCGTTGAAGCAGGGGATGAAAAACTGTTTTTT
TRBV6-1,once,TRBD1,TRBJ1-5,CASSEAPPGGAGNQPQHF,TGTGCCAGCAGTGAAGCGCCCCCAGGGGGCGCGGGCAATCAGCCCCAGCATTTT
TRBV18,.,TRBD2,TRBJ2-7,CASSRGLASDEQYF,TGTGCCAGCTCGCGGGGACTAGCCTCTGACGAGCAGTACTTC
TRBV5-1,.,TRBD1,TRBJ2-5,CASRTGQGIEETQYF,TGCGCCAGCAGAACCGGACAGGGAATCGAAGAGACCCAGTACTTC
TRBV6-5,.,.,TRBJ1-2,CASSYSRGEAYGYTF,TGTGCCAGCAGTTACTCACGTGGGGAGGCCTATGGCTACACCTTC
TRBV24-1,.,.,TRBJ1-4,CATSDMECEREKLFF,TGTGCCACCAGTGACATGGAGTGTGAGCGTGAAAAACTGTTTTTT
TRBV10-3,.,TRBD2,TRBJ2-5,CAISEGTTQETQYF,TGTGCCATCAGTGAAGGGACTACCCAAGAGACCCAGTACTTC
TRBV27,.,TRBD2,TRBJ2-3,CASSQPAGIGTDTQYF,TGTGCCAGCAGTCAACCAGCGGGGATCGGCACAGATACGCAGTATTTT
TRBV5-1,.,TRBD1,TRBJ1-1,CASSLTGGDTEAFF,TGCGCCAGCAGCCTGACAGGGGGGGACACTGAAGCTTTCTTT
TRBV27,.,.,TRBJ1-1,CASSPSGIMNTEAFF,TGTGCCAGCAGTCCCTCAGGGATCATGAACACTGAAGCTTTCTTT
TRBV18,.,TRBD1,TRBJ1-2,CASSPFPGQGGFYGYTF,TGTGCCAGCTCACCATTTCCTGGACAGGGCGGATTCTATGGCTACACCTTC
TRBV9,once,.,TRBJ1-1,CASSPLGGVKGEAFF,TGTGCCAGCAGCCCACTTGGGGGGGTAAAGGGTGAAGCTTTCTTT
TRBV18,.,TRBD1,TRBJ1-5,CASSQGQLNQPQHF,TGTGCCAGCTCCCAGGGACAGCTCAATCAGCCCCAGCATTTT
TRBV13,few,.,TRBJ1-6,CASSMKGESLHF,TGTGCCAGCAGCATGAAGGGGGAATCCCTCCACTTT